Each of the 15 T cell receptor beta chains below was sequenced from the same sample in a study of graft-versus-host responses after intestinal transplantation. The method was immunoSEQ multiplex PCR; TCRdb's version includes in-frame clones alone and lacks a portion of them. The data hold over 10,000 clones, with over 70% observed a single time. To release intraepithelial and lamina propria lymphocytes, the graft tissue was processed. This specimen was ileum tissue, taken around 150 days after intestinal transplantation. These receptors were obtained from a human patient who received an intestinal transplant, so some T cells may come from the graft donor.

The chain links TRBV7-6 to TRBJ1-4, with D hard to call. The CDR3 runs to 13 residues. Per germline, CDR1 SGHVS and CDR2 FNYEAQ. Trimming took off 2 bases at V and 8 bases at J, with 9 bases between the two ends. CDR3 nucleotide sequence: TGTGCCAGCAGCTTACTTTCGAGGGAAAAACTGTTTTTT. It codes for CASSLLSREKLFF. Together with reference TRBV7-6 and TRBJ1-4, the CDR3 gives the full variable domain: GAGVSQSPRYKVTKRGQDVALRCDPISGHVSLYWYRQALGQGPEFLTYFNYEAQQDKSGLPNDRFSAERPEGSISTLTIQRTEQRDSAMYRCASSLLSREKLFFGSGTQLSVL.

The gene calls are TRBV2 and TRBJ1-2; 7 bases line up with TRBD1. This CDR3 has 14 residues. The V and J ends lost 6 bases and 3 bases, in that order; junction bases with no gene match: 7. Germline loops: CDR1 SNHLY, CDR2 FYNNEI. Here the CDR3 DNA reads TGTGCCAGCAGGAACAGGGGTGGGGACTATGGCTACACCTTC. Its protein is CASRNRGGDYGYTF.

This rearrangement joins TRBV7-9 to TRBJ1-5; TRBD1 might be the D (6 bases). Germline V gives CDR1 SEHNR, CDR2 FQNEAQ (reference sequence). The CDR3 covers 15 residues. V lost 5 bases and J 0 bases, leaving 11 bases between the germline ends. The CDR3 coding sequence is TGTGCCAGCAGCGAGGGGGACGGTAGCAATCAGCCCCAGCATTTT. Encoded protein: CASSEGDGSNQPQHF.

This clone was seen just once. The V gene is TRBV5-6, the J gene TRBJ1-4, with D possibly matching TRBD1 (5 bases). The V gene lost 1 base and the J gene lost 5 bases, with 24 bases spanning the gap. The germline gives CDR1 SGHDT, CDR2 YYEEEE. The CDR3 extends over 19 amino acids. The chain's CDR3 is CASSLSGRRGAPPNEKLFF. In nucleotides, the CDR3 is TGTGCCAGCAGCTTGTCAGGACGAAGGGGCGCTCCTCCCAATGAAAAACTGTTTTTT.

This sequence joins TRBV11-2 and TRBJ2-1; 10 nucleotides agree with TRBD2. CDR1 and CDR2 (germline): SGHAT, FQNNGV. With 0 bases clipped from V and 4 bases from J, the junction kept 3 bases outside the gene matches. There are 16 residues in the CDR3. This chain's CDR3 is CASSLDRGLAYNEQFF. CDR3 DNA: TGTGCCAGCAGCTTAGATCGGGGACTAGCGTACAATGAGCAGTTCTTC. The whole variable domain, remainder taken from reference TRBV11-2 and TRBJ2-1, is EAGVAQSPRYKIIEKRQSVAFWCNPISGHATLYWYQQILGQGPKLLIQFQNNGVVDDSQLPKDRFSAERLKGVDSTLKIQPAKLEDSAVYLCASSLDRGLAYNEQFFGPGTRLTVL.

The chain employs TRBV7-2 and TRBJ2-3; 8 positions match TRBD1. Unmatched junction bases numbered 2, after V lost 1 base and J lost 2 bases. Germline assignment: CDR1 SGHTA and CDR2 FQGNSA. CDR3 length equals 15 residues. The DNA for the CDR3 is TGTGCCAGCAGCTTAGGGCAGGGGGCCACAGATACGCAGTATTTT. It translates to CASSLGQGATDTQYF.

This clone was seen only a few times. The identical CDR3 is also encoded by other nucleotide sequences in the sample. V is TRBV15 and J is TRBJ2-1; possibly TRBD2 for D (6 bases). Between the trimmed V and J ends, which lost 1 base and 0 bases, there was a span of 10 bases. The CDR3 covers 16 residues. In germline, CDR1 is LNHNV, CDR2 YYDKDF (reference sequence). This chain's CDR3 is CATSRGAGSSYNEQFF. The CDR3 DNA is TGTGCCACCAGCAGAGGCGCGGGGAGCTCCTACAATGAGCAGTTCTTC.

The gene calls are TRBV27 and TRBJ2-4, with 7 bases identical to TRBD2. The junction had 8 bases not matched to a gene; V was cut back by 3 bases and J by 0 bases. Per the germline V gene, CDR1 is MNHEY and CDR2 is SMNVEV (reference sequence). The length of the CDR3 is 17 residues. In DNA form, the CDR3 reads TGTGCCAGCAGTTTCCTGGCTAGCGGACGAGCCAAAAACATTCAGTACTTC. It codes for CASSFLASGRAKNIQYF.

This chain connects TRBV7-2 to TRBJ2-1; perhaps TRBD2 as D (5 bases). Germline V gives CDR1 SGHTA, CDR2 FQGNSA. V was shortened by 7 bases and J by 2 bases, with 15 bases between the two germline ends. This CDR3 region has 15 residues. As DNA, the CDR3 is TGTGCCAGCACCTCCGCACAGACTACCTACAATGAGCAGTTCTTC. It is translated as CASTSAQTTYNEQFF.

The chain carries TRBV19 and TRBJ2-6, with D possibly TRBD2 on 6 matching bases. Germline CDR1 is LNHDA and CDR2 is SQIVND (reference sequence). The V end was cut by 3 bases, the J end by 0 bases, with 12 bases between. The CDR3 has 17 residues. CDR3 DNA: TGTGCCAGTAGTATGGGCGGGGACTCCTCTGGGGCCAACGTCCTGACTTTC. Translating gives CASSMGGDSSGANVLTF. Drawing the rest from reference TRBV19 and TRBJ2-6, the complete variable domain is DGGITQSPKYLFRKEGQNVTLSCEQNLNHDAMYWYRQDPGQGLRLIYYSQIVNDFQKGDIAEGYSVSREKKESFPLTVTSAQKNPTAFYLCASSMGGDSSGANVLTFGAGSRLTVL.

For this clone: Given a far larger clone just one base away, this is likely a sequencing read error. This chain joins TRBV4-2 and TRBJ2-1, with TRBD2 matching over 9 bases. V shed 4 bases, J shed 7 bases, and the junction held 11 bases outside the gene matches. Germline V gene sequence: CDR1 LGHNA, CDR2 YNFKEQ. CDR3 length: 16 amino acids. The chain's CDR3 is CASSPSGLAPTNEQFF. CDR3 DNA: TGTGCCAGCAGCCCGTCTGGACTAGCGCCGACTAATGAGCAGTTCTTC.

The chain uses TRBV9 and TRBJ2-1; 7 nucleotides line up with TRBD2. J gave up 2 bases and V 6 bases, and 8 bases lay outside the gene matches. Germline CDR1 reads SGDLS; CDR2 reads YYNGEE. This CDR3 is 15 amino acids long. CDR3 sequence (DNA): TGTGCCAGCAATTCCGTGGGGGGGGCCTACAATGAGCAGTTCTTC. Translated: CASNSVGGAYNEQFF.

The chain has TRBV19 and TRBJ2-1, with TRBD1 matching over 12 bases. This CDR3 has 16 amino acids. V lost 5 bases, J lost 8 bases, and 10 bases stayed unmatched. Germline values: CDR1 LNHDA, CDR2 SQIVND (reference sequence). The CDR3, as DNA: TGTGCCAGTAGTGTACCCCCGGGACAGGGGGCGCATGAGCAGTTCTTC. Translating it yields CASSVPPGQGAHEQFF. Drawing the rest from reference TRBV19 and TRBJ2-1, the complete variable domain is DGGITQSPKYLFRKEGQNVTLSCEQNLNHDAMYWYRQDPGQGLRLIYYSQIVNDFQKGDIAEGYSVSREKKESFPLTVTSAQKNPTAFYLCASSVPPGQGAHEQFFGPGTRLTVL.

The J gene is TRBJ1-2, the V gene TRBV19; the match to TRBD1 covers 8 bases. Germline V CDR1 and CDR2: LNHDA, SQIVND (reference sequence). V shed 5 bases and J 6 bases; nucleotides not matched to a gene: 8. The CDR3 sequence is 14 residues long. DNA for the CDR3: TGTGCCAGTAGTCCCAGGACAGGGATGCATGGCTACACCTTC. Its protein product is CASSPRTGMHGYTF.

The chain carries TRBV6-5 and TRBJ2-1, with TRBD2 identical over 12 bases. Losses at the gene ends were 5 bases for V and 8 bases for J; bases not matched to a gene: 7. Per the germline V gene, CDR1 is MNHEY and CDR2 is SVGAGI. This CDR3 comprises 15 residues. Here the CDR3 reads CASSARLAGADEQFF. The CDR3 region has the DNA TGTGCCAGCAGTGCCCGACTAGCGGGGGCTGATGAGCAGTTCTTC.